These T cell receptor beta chains were read from a single sample in a study of blood T cell repertoires in COVID-19. Profiled with immunoSEQ multiplex PCR; TCRdb holds only in-frame clones, not every one. The sample carries 130,000 to 150,000 clones, around 79% recorded once. Input material: peripheral blood. Every receptor here comes from a man between 60 and 75 years old with acute or convalescent COVID-19. Both conserved end residues are part of each CDR3. The D gene is left open where the match is weak. Clone size is not always given. Where it is, it says once, few, many or a class for expanded clones.

CDR3 length,J gene,clone size,V gene,D gene,CDR3 DNA,CDR3 protein
13,TRBJ1-2,.,TRBV29-1,TRBD1,TGCAGCGTTGACTATGAGGGGGCGCGAGGCTACACCTTC,CSVDYEGARGYTF
14,TRBJ1-2,.,TRBV19,TRBD1,TGTGCCAGTAGTATCGCCGACAGGGACTATGGCTACACCTTC,CASSIADRDYGYTF
13,TRBJ2-3,few,TRBV27,TRBD2,TGTGCCAGCAGTTTAATGGGAGGGACTCACCCGTATTTT,CASSLMGGTHPYF
17,TRBJ2-6,.,TRBV2,TRBD1,TGTGCCAGCAGTGAAGCAGAGACAGGGTCCGGGGCCAACGTCCTGACTTTC,CASSEAETGSGANVLTF
13,TRBJ2-7,.,TRBV7-2,.,TGTGCCAGCAGCTTAGGGCAGAACTACGAGCAGTACTTC,CASSLGQNYEQYF
13,TRBJ2-7,few,TRBV6-5,.,TGTGCCAGCAGGGGACTTGCAACCTACGAGCAGTACTTC,CASRGLATYEQYF
18,TRBJ1-1,.,TRBV28,.,TGTGCCAGCAGTTTAGCAGGGCATTCCACTTATAAAGGCACTGAAGCTTTCTTT,CASSLAGHSTYKGTEAFF
15,TRBJ2-1,.,TRBV14,.,TGTGCCAGCAGCCAGCTGTCTGCAGGCTACAATGAGCAGTTCTTC,CASSQLSAGYNEQFF
16,TRBJ2-1,.,TRBV6-2/TRBV6-3,TRBD2,TGTGCCAGCAGTTCCTGGACTAGCGGGGGCTACAATGAGCAGTTCTTC,CASSSWTSGGYNEQFF
14,TRBJ1-5,.,TRBV7-2,TRBD1,TGTGCCAGCAGTAGCGGACAGGGATGGCAGCCCCAGCATTTT,CASSSGQGWQPQHF
15,TRBJ1-2,few,TRBV28,.,TGTGCCAGCAGTTTTCCGGTTGGAGCTTTCTATGGCTACACCTTC,CASSFPVGAFYGYTF